Sequencing of this T cell receptor beta chain was carried out in a study of OX40 agonist ivuxolimab in advanced cancers. Study-level background: Partial response was recorded in three patients: one hepatocellular carcinoma and two cutaneous melanoma cases. Notes on the study in general: Compared with CD4+, CD8+ T cells on average had more expanded clones.

Measured with immunoSEQ multiplex PCR; TCRdb has only the in-frame clones, and not every one. The sample shows more than 45,000 clones, roughly four fifths of them seen only once. This clone was seen a single time. Its specificity is unknown. Losses at the gene ends were 0 bases for V and 4 bases for J; bases not matched to a gene: 4. The CDR3 covers 17 residues. CDR1 is SGHRS, CDR2 YFSETQ, per germline. Specimen: CD4+ or CD8+ T cells sorted from blood, collected in a trial of the OX40 agonist ivuxolimab. The rearrangement joins TRBV5-1 to TRBJ2-3; 14 nucleotides align to TRBD2. The sequence derives from an adult with an advanced solid tumor such as melanoma, head and neck, liver or kidney cancer. CDR3 sequence reads: CASSLGLAGGPADTQYF. The CDR3 DNA sequence: TGCGCCAGCAGCTTGGGACTAGCGGGGGGGCCCGCAGATACGCAGTATTTT.